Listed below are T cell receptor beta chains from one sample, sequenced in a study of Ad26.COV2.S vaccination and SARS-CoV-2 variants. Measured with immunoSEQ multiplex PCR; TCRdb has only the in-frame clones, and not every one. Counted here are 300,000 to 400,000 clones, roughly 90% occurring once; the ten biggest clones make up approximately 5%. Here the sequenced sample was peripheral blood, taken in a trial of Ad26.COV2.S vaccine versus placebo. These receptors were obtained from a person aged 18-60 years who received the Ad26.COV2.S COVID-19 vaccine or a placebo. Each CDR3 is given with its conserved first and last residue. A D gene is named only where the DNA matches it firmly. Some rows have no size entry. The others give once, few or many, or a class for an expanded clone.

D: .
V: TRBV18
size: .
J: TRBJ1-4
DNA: TGTGCCAGCTCACCACAGGGGGCAACTAATGAAAAACTGTTTTTT
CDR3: CASSPQGATNEKLFF

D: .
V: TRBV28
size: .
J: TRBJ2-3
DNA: TGTGCCAGCAGTTTACCGGGCGATACGCAGTATTTT
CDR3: CASSLPGDTQYF

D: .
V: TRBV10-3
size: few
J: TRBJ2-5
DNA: TGTGCCATCAGTGCAAAACAGGGTAGGGAGACCCAGTACTTC
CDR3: CAISAKQGRETQYF

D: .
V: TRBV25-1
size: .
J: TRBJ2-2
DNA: TGTGCCAGCAGTGTAGATCGGGACACCGGGGAGCTGTTTTTT
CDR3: CASSVDRDTGELFF

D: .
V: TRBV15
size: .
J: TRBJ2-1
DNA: TGTGCCACCAGCAGACTTTACAATGAGCAGTTCTTC
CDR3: CATSRLYNEQFF

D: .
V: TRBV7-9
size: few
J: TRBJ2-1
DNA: TGTGCCAGCAGCTTTTACAATGAGCAGTTCTTC
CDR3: CASSFYNEQFF

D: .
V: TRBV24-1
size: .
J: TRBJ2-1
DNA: TGTGCCACCAGTGGTGAACGGACGGGCGGAGGGGATGAGCAGTTCTTC
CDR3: CATSGERTGGGDEQFF

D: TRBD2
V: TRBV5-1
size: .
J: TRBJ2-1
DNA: TGCGCCAGCAGCTTGGTTTCTAGCGGGAGTAGTGGCAATGAGCAGTTCTTC
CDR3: CASSLVSSGSSGNEQFF

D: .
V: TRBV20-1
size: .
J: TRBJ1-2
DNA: TGCAGTGCTAGTAGGGGGGATGGCTACACCTTC
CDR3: CSASRGDGYTF

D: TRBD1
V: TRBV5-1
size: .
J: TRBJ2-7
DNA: TGCGCCAGCAGCTTTCGCTCGACAGGGGTATTTCACGAGCAGTACTTC
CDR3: CASSFRSTGVFHEQYF

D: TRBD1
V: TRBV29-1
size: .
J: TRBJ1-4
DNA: TGCAGCGTTACGGGACAGGGTAATGAAAAACTGTTTTTT
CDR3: CSVTGQGNEKLFF

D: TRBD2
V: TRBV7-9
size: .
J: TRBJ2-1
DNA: TGTGCCAGCAGCCGTAAGCGGGAGGGTCCCAATGAGCAGTTCTTC
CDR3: CASSRKREGPNEQFF

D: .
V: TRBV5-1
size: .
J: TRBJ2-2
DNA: TGCGCCAGCAGGTCGGGAGTAGAGAACACCGGGGAGCTGTTTTTT
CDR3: CASRSGVENTGELFF

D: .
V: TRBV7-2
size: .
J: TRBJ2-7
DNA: TGTGCCAGCAGCTTAAGGTGGGGGGCTGGGGCCATTTACGAGCAGTACTTC
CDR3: CASSLRWGAGAIYEQYF

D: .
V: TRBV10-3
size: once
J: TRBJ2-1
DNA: TGTGCCATCAGTGAAGTAGGGATCGATGAGCAGTTCTTC
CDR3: CAISEVGIDEQFF

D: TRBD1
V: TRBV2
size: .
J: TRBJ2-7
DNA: TGTGCCAGCAGCAATGACAGGGGCCACGAGCAGTACTTC
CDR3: CASSNDRGHEQYF

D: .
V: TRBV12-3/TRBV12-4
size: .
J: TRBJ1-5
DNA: TGTGCCACCCGGCTGTTGGACGGTCAGCCCCAGCATTTT
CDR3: CATRLLDGQPQHF

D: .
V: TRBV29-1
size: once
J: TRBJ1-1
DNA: TGCAGCGTTGAAGACAGGGAGGCCACTGAAGCTTTCTTT
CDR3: CSVEDREATEAFF

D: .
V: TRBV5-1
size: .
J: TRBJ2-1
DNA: TGCGCCAGCAGCCGGAACAGGGGAGGAGCCGATGAGCAGTTCTTC
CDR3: CASSRNRGGADEQFF

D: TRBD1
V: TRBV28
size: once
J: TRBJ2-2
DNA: TGTGCCAGCAGCGAAAAGGACAGGGGGTTCACCGGGGAGCTGTTTTTT
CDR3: CASSEKDRGFTGELFF

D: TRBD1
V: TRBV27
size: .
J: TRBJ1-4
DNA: TGTGCCAGCAGGACGACAGGGTCTGGGGCAAAACTGTTTTTT
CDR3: CASRTTGSGAKLFF

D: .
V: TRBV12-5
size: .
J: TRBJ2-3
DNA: TGTGCTAGTGCCCCCGAGGGTGCAGATACGCAGTATTTT
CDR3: CASAPEGADTQYF

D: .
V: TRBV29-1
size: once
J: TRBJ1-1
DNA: TGCAGCGTTGACAGGGGAAACACTGAAGCTTTCTTT
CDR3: CSVDRGNTEAFF

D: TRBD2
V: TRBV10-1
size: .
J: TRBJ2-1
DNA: TGCGCCAGCAGTGAGTCGAGGGTAGCGGGAGAATGGGATGAGCAGTTCTTC
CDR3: CASSESRVAGEWDEQFF

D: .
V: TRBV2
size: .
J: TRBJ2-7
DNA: TGTGCCAGCAGCGGCTCTGGACAGTTCTACGAGCAGTACTTC
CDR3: CASSGSGQFYEQYF

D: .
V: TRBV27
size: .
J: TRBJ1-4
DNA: TGTGCCAGCAGTTTATCCAAGGGGGCAACTAATGAAAAACTGTTTTTT
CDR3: CASSLSKGATNEKLFF

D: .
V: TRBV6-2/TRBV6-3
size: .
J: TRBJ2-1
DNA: TGTGCCAGCAGTTACGGGACACCATACAATGAGCAGTTCTTC
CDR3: CASSYGTPYNEQFF

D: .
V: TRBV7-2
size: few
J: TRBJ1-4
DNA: TGTGCCAGCAGCGAAAGGAGACTCGGAAGTGAAAAACTGTTTTTT
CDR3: CASSERRLGSEKLFF

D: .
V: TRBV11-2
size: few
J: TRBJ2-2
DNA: TGTGCCAGCAGCTTAGAGAGGGCAGCCGGGGAGCTGTTTTTT
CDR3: CASSLERAAGELFF

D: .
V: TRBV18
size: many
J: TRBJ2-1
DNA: TGTGCCAGCTCACCATTGGGTGTCGGCGGGACGAGGTCCTACAATGAGCAGTTCTTC
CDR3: CASSPLGVGGTRSYNEQFF

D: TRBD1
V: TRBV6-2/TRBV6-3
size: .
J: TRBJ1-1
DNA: TGTGCCAGCAGTAGTGTCCCGGGACAGGGGAACACTGAAGCTTTCTTT
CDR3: CASSSVPGQGNTEAFF

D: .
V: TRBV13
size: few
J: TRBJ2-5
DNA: TGTGCCAGCAGCTTAGCGGAGGAGAAAGTGGAGACCCAGTACTTC
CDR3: CASSLAEEKVETQYF

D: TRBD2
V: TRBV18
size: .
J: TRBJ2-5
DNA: TGTGCCAGCTCCCCATTCGGAACTAGCGATGAAGAGACCCAGTACTTC
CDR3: CASSPFGTSDEETQYF

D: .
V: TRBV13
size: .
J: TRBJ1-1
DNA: TGTGCCAGCCATGAAAAAGCTTTCTTT
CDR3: CASHEKAFF

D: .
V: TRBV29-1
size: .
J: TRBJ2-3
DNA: TGCAGCGTTCGCAGGGGCACAGATACGCAGTATTTT
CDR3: CSVRRGTDTQYF

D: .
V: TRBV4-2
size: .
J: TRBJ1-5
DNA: TGTGCCAGCAGCCAAGATTTTGGACATCAGCCCCAGCATTTT
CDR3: CASSQDFGHQPQHF

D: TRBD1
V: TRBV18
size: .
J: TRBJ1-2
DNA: TGTGCCAGCTCGCCGGGACAGACCAATAACTATGGCTACACCTTC
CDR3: CASSPGQTNNYGYTF

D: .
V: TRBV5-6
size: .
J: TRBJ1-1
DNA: TGTGCCAGCAGCTTGGGGTGGGGGAACACTGAAGCTTTCTTT
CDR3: CASSLGWGNTEAFF

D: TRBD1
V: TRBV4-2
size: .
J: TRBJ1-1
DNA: TGTGCCAGCAGCCACAGGGGGGCTACAGAGAACACTGAAGCTTTCTTT
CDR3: CASSHRGATENTEAFF

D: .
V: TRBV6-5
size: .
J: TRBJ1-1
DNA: TGTGCCAGCAGGCCCCTAGTCCCCCCCACTGAAGCTTTCTTT
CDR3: CASRPLVPPTEAFF

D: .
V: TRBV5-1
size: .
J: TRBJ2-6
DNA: TGCGCCAGCAGCTTGTCAGGGGTAGGGGCCAACGTCCTGACTTTC
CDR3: CASSLSGVGANVLTF

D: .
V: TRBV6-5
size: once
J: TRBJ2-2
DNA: TGTGCCAGTAGCGGAGCGAACACCGGGGAGCTGTTTTTT
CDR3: CASSGANTGELFF

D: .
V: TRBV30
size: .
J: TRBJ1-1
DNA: TGTGCCGGGGAGGGACAAGGGAACACTGAAGCTTTCTTT
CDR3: CAGEGQGNTEAFF

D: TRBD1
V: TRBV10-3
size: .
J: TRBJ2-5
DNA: TGTGCCATCAGTGATTCCCTAGGACAGGGGGGAGAGACCCAGTACTTC
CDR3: CAISDSLGQGGETQYF

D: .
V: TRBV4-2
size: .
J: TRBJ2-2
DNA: TGTGCCAGCAGCCAAGAGGCGAACACCGGGGAGCTGTTTTTT
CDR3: CASSQEANTGELFF

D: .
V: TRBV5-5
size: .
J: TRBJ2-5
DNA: TGTGCCAGCAGCTTCGGAGGGGCGTACCAAGAGACCCAGTACTTC
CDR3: CASSFGGAYQETQYF

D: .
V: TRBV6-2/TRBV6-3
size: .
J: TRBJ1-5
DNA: TGTGCCAGCAGTTACTCTTGGGACATAAGCAATCAGCCCCAGCATTTT
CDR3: CASSYSWDISNQPQHF

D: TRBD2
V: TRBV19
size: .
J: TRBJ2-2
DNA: TGTGCCAGTAGTTCATCGGGACTAGCGGCGAACACCGGGGAGCTGTTTTTT
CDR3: CASSSSGLAANTGELFF

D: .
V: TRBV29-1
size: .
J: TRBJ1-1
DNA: TGCAGCGCGTTTCGGCAAGCTTTCTTT
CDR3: CSAFRQAFF

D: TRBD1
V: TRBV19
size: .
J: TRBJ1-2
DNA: TGTGCCAGTAGTATAGGTGCAGGGGGAAACTATGGCTACACCTTC
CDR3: CASSIGAGGNYGYTF

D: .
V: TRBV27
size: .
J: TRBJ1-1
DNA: TGTGCCAGCAGTTTAACAGGGAACACTGAAGCTTTCTTT
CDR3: CASSLTGNTEAFF

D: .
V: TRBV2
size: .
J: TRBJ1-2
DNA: TGTGCCAGCAGTGCTGGGGGTGGCTACACCTTC
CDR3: CASSAGGGYTF